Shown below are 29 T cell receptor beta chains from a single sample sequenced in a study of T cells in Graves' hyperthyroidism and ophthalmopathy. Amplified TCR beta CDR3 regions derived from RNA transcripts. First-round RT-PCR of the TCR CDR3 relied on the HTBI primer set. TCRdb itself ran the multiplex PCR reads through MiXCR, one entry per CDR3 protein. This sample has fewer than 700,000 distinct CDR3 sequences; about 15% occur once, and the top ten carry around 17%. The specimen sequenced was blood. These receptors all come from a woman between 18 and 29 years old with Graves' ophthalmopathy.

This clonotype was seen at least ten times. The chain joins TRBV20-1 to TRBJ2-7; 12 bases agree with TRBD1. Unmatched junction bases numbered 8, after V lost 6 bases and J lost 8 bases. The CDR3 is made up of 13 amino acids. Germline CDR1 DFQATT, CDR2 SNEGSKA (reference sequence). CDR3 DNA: TGCAGTGCAACCGGGACAGGGGGCTTAAAGCAGTACTTC. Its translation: CSATGTGGLKQYF.

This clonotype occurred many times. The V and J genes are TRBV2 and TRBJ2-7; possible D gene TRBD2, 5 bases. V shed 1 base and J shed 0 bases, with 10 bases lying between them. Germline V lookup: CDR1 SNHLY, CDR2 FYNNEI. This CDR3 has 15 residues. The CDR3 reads CASSEGTSSSYEQYF. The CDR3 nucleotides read TGTGCCAGCAGTGAAGGGACTTCGAGCTCCTACGAGCAGTACTTC.

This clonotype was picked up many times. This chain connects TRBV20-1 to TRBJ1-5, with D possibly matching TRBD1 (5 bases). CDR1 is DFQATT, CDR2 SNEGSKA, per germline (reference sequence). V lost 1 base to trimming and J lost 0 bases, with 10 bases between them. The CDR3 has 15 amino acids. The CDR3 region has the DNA TGCAGTGCTAGAGCGGGGGGGTATAGCAATCAGCCCCAGCATTTT. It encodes CSARAGGYSNQPQHF.

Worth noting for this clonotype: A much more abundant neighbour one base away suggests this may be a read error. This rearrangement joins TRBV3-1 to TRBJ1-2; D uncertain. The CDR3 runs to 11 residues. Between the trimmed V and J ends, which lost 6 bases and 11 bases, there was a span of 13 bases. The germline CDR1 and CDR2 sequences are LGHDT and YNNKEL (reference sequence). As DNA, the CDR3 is TGTGCCAGCAGTCGTGGTTGGAGTTACACCTTC. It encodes CASSRGWSYTF.

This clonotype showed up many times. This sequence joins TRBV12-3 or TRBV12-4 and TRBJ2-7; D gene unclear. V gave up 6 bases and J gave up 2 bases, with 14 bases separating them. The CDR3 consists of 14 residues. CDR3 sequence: CASRTGDGAYEQYF. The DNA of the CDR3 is TGTGCCAGCAGGACCGGAGACGGTGCCTACGAGCAGTACTTC.

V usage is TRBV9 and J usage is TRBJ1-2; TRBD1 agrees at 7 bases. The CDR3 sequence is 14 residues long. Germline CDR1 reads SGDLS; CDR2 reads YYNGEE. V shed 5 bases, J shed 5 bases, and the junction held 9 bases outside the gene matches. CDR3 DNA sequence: TGTGCCAGCAGTCAAACAGGGGCGGCATATGGCTACACCTTC. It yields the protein CASSQTGAAYGYTF.

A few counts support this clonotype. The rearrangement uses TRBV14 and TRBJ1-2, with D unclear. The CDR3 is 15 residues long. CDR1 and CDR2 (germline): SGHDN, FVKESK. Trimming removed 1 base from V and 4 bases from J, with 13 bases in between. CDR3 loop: CASSQGRGSGYGYTF. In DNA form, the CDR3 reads TGTGCCAGCAGCCAAGGTAGAGGCAGTGGCTATGGCTACACCTTC.

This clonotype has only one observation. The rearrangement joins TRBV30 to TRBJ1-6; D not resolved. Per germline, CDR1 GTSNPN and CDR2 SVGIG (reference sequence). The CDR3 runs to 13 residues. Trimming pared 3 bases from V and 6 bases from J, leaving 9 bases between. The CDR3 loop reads CAWRASGNSPLHF. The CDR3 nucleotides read TGTGCCTGGAGGGCCAGCGGTAATTCACCCCTCCACTTT.

This CDR3 reads CASSIVPGLNTEAFF. CDR3 nucleotide sequence: TGTGCCAGTAGTATCGTCCCAGGACTGAACACTGAAGCTTTCTTT. V is TRBV19 and J is TRBJ1-1; unclear D gene. The CDR3 length is 15 residues. Trimming took 3 bases from V and 0 from J, leaving 11 bases between them. Germline V CDR1 and CDR2: LNHDA, SQIVND (reference sequence).

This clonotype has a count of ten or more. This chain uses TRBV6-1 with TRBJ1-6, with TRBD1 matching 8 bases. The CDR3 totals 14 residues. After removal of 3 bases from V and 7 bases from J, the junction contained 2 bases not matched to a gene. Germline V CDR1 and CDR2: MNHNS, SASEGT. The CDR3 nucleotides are TGTGCCAGCAGTGAGAGACAGGGGAATTCACCCCTCCACTTT. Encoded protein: CASSERQGNSPLHF.

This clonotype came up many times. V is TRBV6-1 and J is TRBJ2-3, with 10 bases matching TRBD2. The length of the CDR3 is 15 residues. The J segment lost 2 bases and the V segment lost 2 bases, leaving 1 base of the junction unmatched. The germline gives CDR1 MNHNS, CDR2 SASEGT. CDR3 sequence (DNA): TGTGCCAGCAGTGAAAGCGGGGGGGCCACAGATACGCAGTATTTT. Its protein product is CASSESGGATDTQYF.

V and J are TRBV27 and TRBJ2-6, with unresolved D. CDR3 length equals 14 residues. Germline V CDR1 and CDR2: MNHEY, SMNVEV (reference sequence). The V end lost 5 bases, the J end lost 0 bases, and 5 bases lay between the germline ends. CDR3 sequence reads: CASSPNSGANVLTF. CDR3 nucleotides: TGTGCCAGCAGTCCCAACTCTGGGGCCAACGTCCTGACTTTC. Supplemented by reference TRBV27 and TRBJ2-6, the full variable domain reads EAQVTQNPRYLITVTGKKLTVTCSQNMNHEYMSWYRQDPGLGLRQIYYSMNVEVTDKGDVPEGYKVSRKEKRNFPLILESPSPNQTSLYFCASSPNSGANVLTFGAGSRLTVL.

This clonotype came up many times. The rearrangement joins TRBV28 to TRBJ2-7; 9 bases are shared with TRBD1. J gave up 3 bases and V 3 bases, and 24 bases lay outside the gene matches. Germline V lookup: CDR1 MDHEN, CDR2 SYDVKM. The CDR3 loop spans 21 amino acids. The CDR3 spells CASSLFIGTGNRQTSGYEQYF. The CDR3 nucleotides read TGTGCCAGCAGTTTGTTCATCGGGACAGGGAACAGACAGACCTCAGGCTACGAGCAGTACTTC.

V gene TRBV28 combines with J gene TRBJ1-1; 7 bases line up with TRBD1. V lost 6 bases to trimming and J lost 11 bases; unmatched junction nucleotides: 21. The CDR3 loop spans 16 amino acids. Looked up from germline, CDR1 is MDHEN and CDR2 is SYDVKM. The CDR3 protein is CASRSSTQGFAGVAFF. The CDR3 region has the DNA TGTGCCAGCAGAAGCTCTACACAGGGGTTTGCGGGGGTGGCTTTCTTT.

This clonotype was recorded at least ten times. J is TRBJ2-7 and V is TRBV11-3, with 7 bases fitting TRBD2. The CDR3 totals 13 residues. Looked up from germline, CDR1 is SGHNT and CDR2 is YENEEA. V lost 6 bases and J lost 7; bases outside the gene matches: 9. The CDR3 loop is CASSYLAEGEQYF. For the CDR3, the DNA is TGTGCCAGCAGTTATCTAGCGGAGGGGGAGCAGTACTTC.

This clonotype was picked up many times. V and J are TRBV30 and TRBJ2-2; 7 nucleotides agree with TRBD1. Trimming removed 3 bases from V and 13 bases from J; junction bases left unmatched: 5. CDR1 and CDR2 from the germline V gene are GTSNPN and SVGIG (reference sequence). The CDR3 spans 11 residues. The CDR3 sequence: CAWRRTGRLFF. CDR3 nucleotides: TGTGCCTGGAGGCGGACAGGTCGGCTGTTTTTT. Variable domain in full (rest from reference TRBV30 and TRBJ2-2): SQTIHQWPATLVQPVGSPLSLECTVEGTSNPNLYWYRQAAGRGLQLLFYSVGIGQISSEVPQNLSASRPQDRQFILSSKKLLLSDSGFYLCAWRRTGRLFFGEGSRLTVL.

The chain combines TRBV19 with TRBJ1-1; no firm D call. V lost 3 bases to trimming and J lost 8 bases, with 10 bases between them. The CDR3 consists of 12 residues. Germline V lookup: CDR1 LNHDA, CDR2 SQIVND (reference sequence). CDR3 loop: CASSMLTAEAFF. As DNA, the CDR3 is TGTGCCAGTAGTATGTTGACCGCAGAAGCTTTCTTT. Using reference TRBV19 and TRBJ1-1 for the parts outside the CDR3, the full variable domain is DGGITQSPKYLFRKEGQNVTLSCEQNLNHDAMYWYRQDPGQGLRLIYYSQIVNDFQKGDIAEGYSVSREKKESFPLTVTSAQKNPTAFYLCASSMLTAEAFFGQGTRLTVV.

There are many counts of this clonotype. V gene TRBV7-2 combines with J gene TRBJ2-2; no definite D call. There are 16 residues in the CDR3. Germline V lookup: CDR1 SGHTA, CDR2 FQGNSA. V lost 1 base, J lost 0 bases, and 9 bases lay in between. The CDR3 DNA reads TGTGCCAGCAGCTTAGACCGGGTTCCGAACACCGGGGAGCTGTTTTTT. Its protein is CASSLDRVPNTGELFF.

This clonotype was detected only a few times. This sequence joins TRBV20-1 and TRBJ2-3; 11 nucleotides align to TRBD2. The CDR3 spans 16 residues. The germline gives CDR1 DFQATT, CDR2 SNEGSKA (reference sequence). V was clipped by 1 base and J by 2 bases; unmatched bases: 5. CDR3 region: CSARVMTSGTTDTQYF. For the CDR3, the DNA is TGCAGTGCTAGAGTAATGACTAGCGGGACCACAGATACGCAGTATTTT.

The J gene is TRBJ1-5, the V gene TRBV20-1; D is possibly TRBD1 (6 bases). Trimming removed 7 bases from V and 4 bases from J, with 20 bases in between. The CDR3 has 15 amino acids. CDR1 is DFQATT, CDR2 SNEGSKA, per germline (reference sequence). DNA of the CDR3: TGCAGTGTTGCCCAACGAACAGGGTGGAATCAGCCCCAGCATTTT. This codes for CSVAQRTGWNQPQHF.

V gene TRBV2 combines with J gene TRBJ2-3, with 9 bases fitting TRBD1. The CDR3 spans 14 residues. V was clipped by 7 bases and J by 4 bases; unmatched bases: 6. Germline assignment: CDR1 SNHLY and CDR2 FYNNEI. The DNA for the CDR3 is TGTGCCAGCAAGTGGACAGGGGATCCAGATACGCAGTATTTT. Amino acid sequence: CASKWTGDPDTQYF.

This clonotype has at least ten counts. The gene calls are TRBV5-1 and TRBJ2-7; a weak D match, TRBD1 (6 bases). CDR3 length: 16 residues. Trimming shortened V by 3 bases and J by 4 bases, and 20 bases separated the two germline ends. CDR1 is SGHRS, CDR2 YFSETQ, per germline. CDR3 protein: CASSSFEGQGGYEQYF. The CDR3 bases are TGCGCCAGCAGCTCTTTTGAAGGACAAGGGGGATACGAGCAGTACTTC.

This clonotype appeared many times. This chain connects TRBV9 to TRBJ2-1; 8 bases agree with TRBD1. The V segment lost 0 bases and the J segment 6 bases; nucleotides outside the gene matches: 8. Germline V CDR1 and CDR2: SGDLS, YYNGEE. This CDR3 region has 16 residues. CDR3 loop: CASSVESTGVLNEQFF. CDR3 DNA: TGTGCCAGCAGCGTAGAGTCGACAGGGGTGCTCAATGAGCAGTTCTTC.

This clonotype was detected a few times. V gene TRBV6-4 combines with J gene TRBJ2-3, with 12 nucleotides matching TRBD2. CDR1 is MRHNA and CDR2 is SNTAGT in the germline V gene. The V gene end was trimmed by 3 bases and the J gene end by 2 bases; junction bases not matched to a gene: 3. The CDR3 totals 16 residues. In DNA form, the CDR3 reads TGTGCCAGCAGTGAACTAGCGGGGGGCGCCACAGATACGCAGTATTTT. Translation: CASSELAGGATDTQYF.

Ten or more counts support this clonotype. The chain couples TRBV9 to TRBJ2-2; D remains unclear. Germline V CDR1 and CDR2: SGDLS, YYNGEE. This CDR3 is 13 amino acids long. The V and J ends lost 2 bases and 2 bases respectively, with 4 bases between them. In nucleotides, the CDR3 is TGTGCCAGCAGCGTCTACAACACCGGGGAGCTGTTTTTT. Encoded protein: CASSVYNTGELFF.

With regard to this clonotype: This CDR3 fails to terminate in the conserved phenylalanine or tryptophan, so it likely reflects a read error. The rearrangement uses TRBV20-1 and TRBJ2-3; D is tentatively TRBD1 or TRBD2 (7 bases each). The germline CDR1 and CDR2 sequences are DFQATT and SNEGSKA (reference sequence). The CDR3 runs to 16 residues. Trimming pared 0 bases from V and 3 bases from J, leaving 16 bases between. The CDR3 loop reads CSARDSRGGLTDTQYS. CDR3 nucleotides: TGCAGTGCTAGAGATTCCAGGGGGGGACTGACAGATACGCAGTATTCT.

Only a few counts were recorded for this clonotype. CDR3 loop: CASSTRQGRVFGQYF. In DNA form, the CDR3 reads TGCGCCAGCAGCACCCGACAGGGTAGAGTCTTCGGGCAGTACTTC. This chain links TRBV5-1 with TRBJ2-7; 7 bases agree with TRBD1. The CDR3 covers 15 residues. Unmatched junction bases numbered 16, after V lost 4 bases and J lost 9 bases. The germline gives CDR1 SGHRS, CDR2 YFSETQ.

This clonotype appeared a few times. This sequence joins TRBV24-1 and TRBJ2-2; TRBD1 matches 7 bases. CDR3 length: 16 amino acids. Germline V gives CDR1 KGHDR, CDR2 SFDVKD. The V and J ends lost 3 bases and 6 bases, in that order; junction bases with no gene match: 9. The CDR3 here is CATSDRKTGSSGELFF. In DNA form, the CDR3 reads TGTGCCACCAGTGATCGGAAGACAGGGTCATCCGGGGAGCTGTTTTTT.

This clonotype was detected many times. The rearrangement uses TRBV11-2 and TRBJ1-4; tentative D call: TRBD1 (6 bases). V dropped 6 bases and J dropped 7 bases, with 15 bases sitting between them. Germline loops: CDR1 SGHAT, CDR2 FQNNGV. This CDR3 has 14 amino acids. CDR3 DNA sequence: TGTGCCAGCAGTCAACAGGGTAGGCGTGAAAAACTGTTTTTT. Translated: CASSQQGRREKLFF.